A selection of T cell receptor beta chains follows, all from one sample in a study of CD8+ T cells in alopecia areata. The table came from immunoSEQ multiplex PCR; TCRdb's copy has only in-frame clones and leaves some out. The profile shows a few hundred thousand clones, roughly two thirds of them singletons. The specimen was CD4+ T cells sorted from blood, collected at week 0. The receptors originated from a human donor with alopecia areata. Each CDR3 is given without its conserved first and last residue. The order of the fields is CDR3 length, V gene, J gene, CDR3 protein.

cdr3_length: 13; v_call: TRBV30; j_call: TRBJ2-5; cdr3_aa: AWSVAAGTQETQY
cdr3_length: 11; v_call: TRBV30; j_call: TRBJ2-6; cdr3_aa: AWNVPGANVLT
cdr3_length: 13; v_call: TRBV6-5; j_call: TRBJ1-4; cdr3_aa: ASIPFAGSNEKLF
cdr3_length: 14; v_call: TRBV4-2; j_call: TRBJ2-1; cdr3_aa: ASSQVSSGGANEQF
cdr3_length: 13; v_call: TRBV18; j_call: TRBJ2-5; cdr3_aa: ASSRQGGSEETQY
cdr3_length: 11; v_call: TRBV29-1; j_call: TRBJ2-3; cdr3_aa: SASGTGSDTQY
cdr3_length: 13; v_call: TRBV9; j_call: TRBJ2-5; cdr3_aa: ASSVGPTSEETQY
cdr3_length: 14; v_call: TRBV7-9; j_call: TRBJ1-5; cdr3_aa: ASSKDGRGADQPQH
cdr3_length: 11; v_call: TRBV11-2; j_call: TRBJ2-7; cdr3_aa: ASSLDGTGEQY
cdr3_length: 12; v_call: TRBV19; j_call: TRBJ2-2; cdr3_aa: ASRTGVFTGELF
cdr3_length: 14; v_call: TRBV9; j_call: TRBJ1-1; cdr3_aa: ASSPSQQRTNTEAF
cdr3_length: 14; v_call: TRBV28; j_call: TRBJ2-5; cdr3_aa: ASSSPAGTQRGTQY